One sample yielded the 16 T cell receptor beta chains listed below, sequenced in a study of shared clonotypes between healthy human individuals. Terminally differentiated effector memory CD45RA+ cells were excluded from the naive CD8 cells, which were CD45RO-negative and positively selected for CCR7. Measured with immunoSEQ multiplex PCR; TCRdb has only the in-frame clones, and not every one. The sample has 550,000 to 750,000 clones, around 95% seen once. What was sequenced was naive CD8+ T cells sorted from blood. The receptors stem from a woman in her thirties in good health.

This rearrangement joins TRBV30 to TRBJ1-1, with TRBD1 matching over 8 bases. Per germline, CDR1 GTSNPN and CDR2 SVGIG (reference sequence). Trimming cost V 0 bases and J 5 bases; bases outside gene matches: 2. The CDR3 spans 13 residues. The CDR3 protein is CAWSVQGDTEAFF. The CDR3 DNA reads TGTGCCTGGAGTGTACAGGGGGATACTGAAGCTTTCTTT.

The rearrangement joins TRBV2 to TRBJ2-7; D perhaps matches TRBD1 (5 bases). CDR1 and CDR2 from the germline V gene are SNHLY and FYNNEI. This CDR3 comprises 15 residues. The V gene lost 7 bases and the J gene lost 2 bases, with 18 bases spanning the gap. The CDR3 reads CASIKDRPSPYEQYF. In DNA form, the CDR3 reads TGTGCCAGCATCAAAGACAGACCTTCACCCTACGAGCAGTACTTC.

V is TRBV11-2 and J is TRBJ2-3, with 8 bases lining up with TRBD2. This CDR3 has 15 amino acids. From germline, CDR1 is SGHAT and CDR2 FQNNGV. J was trimmed by 5 bases and V by 5 bases; bases with no gene match: 9. The CDR3 loop is CASSPPGRARDTQYF. The CDR3 DNA reads as TGTGCCAGCAGCCCGCCCGGGAGGGCCAGAGATACGCAGTATTTT.

In its sample, this clone was seen once. This rearrangement joins TRBV5-8 to TRBJ1-5; 11 nucleotides match TRBD1. Germline V CDR1 and CDR2: SGHTS, YDEGEE. The CDR3 contains 15 residues. Unmatched junction bases numbered 5, after V lost 9 bases and J lost 0 bases. The CDR3 nucleotides are TGTGCCACCTCCGGGACAGGGGGTAGCAATCAGCCCCAGCATTTT. Translation: CATSGTGGSNQPQHF.

This clone showed up just once. V gene TRBV27 combines with J gene TRBJ2-5, with D possibly TRBD1 on 6 matching bases. CDR3 size: 14 residues. Trimming removed 4 bases at V and 5 bases at J, with 14 bases between. Germline-derived CDR1 and CDR2 are MNHEY and SMNVEV (reference sequence). The CDR3 coding sequence is TGTGCCAGCAGTTCAACAGGGCTAGAGGAGACCCAGTACTTC. Translation gives CASSSTGLEETQYF.

This clone was found once. The chain employs TRBV28 and TRBJ1-2, with D possibly being TRBD1 (5 bases). V shed 6 bases and J shed 5 bases, with 19 bases lying between them. The CDR3 is 15 residues long. Germline assignment: CDR1 MDHEN and CDR2 SYDVKM. DNA of the CDR3: TGTGCCAGCAGCCAAGTTACCGGGACGCCGTATGGCTACACCTTC. It codes for CASSQVTGTPYGYTF.

The chain joins TRBV13 to TRBJ1-5; no clear D. From germline, CDR1 is PRHDT and CDR2 FYEKMQ (reference sequence). Trimming took off 3 bases at V and 3 bases at J, with 9 bases between the two ends. This CDR3 contains 14 residues. The CDR3 DNA follows: TGTGCCAGCAGCTTGGGAGCTTCCAATCAGCCCCAGCATTTT. This gives the protein CASSLGASNQPQHF. Complete variable domain (other parts from reference TRBV13 and TRBJ1-5): AAGVIQSPRHLIKEKRETATLKCYPIPRHDTVYWYQQGPGQDPQFLISFYEKMQSDKGSIPDRFSAQQFSDYHSELNMSSLELGDSALYFCASSLGASNQPQHFGDGTRLSIL.

The CDR3 DNA reads as TGTGCCAGCAGCCCTACTAGCGGGAGGGGATACGAGCAGTACTTC. Protein product: CASSPTSGRGYEQYF. The V call is TRBV7-9, the J call TRBJ2-7; TRBD2 agrees at 13 bases. Germline values: CDR1 SEHNR, CDR2 FQNEAQ (reference sequence). This CDR3 has 15 amino acids. Trimming at V came to 5 bases and at J to 4 bases, leaving 5 bases not matched to a gene.

This sequence joins TRBV27 and TRBJ2-1; the match to TRBD2 covers 10 bases. Trimming at V came to 0 bases and at J to 6 bases, leaving 5 bases not matched to a gene. Germline loops: CDR1 MNHEY, CDR2 SMNVEV (reference sequence). This CDR3 region has 16 residues. The CDR3 nucleotides read TGTGCCAGCAGTTTATCGGCGGGACTAGCGAGCAATGAGCAGTTCTTC. This gives the protein CASSLSAGLASNEQFF.

The chain recombines TRBV30 with TRBJ1-1; perhaps TRBD1 as D (6 bases). V lost 2 bases and J lost 5, with 18 bases in between. The germline V gene encodes CDR1 GTSNPN and CDR2 SVGIG (reference sequence). The CDR3 runs 15 residues. Here the CDR3 reads CAWSLMTGLKTEAFF. For the CDR3, the DNA is TGTGCCTGGAGTTTGATGACAGGTCTCAAGACTGAAGCTTTCTTT.

V and J are TRBV28 and TRBJ1-2; TRBD1 matches at 9 bases. The V segment lost 4 bases and the J segment 4 bases; nucleotides outside the gene matches: 7. Germline CDR1 and CDR2: MDHEN and SYDVKM. The CDR3 covers 15 residues. CDR3 DNA: TGTGCCAGCAGTTCAATGACAGGGGGGCTCTATGGCTACACCTTC. Protein: CASSSMTGGLYGYTF.

This chain joins TRBV4-1 and TRBJ2-1; 9 bases agree with TRBD1. CDR1 MGHRA and CDR2 YSYEKL come from the germline V gene. Trimming at V came to 4 bases and at J to 8 bases, leaving 6 bases not matched to a gene. The CDR3 covers 14 residues. The DNA for the CDR3 is TGCGCCAGCAGCCCCGGACAGGGGAAGGATGAGCAGTTCTTC. Translating gives CASSPGQGKDEQFF.

This chain joins TRBV5-6 and TRBJ1-2, with D perhaps matching TRBD1 (6 bases). The CDR3 contains 14 residues. In germline, CDR1 is SGHDT, CDR2 YYEEEE. Between the trimmed V and J ends, which lost 3 bases and 4 bases, there was a span of 13 bases. The CDR3 sequence is CASSSAGALYGYTF. Here the CDR3 DNA reads TGTGCCAGCAGCTCGGCAGGGGCGCTCTATGGCTACACCTTC.

A remark on this clone: This sample includes further DNA sequences coding for the same CDR3. The chain uses TRBV27 and TRBJ2-1; 15 bases agree with TRBD2. The CDR3 loop spans 15 amino acids. Germline V gene sequence: CDR1 MNHEY, CDR2 SMNVEV (reference sequence). The junction had 4 bases not matched to a gene; V was cut back by 6 bases and J by 7 bases. This CDR3 is CASSSGTSGGNEQFF. DNA of the CDR3: TGTGCCAGCAGCTCCGGGACTAGCGGGGGGAATGAGCAGTTCTTC.

The chain carries TRBV5-6 and TRBJ2-2; 11 nucleotides match TRBD2. With 3 bases clipped from V and 6 bases from J, the junction kept 13 bases outside the gene matches. The CDR3 is made up of 18 amino acids. Germline CDR1 reads SGHDT; CDR2 reads YYEEEE. The CDR3 loop reads CASSSIAGGPLGAGELFF. CDR3 nucleotide sequence: TGTGCCAGCAGCTCCATAGCGGGAGGGCCTTTGGGGGCCGGGGAGCTGTTTTTT.

V usage is TRBV28 and J usage is TRBJ1-5; D is undetermined. The CDR3 totals 14 residues. Looked up from germline, CDR1 is MDHEN and CDR2 is SYDVKM. Trimming took off 1 base at V and 3 bases at J, with 7 bases between the two ends. CDR3 nucleotides: TGTGCCAGCAGTTTATTACAGCCCAATCAGCCCCAGCATTTT. Translated, it gives CASSLLQPNQPQHF.